This T cell receptor beta chain was sequenced for a study of blood T cell repertoires in COVID-19. Background on the study: Sites across the United States, Italy and Spain contributed samples from acute and convalescent COVID-19. In each case, the material was cDNA or gDNA derived from T cells, B-cell-depleted T cells, or PBMCs.

Original analysis: Reference gene primer amplification in the assay estimated nucleated cell counts. Data came from immunoSEQ multiplex PCR; TCRdb stores just in-frame clones and leaves some out. The D gene and trimming were derived from the DNA, and the V and J assignments and clone size from that table. Of tens of thousands of clones listed, about 90% are singletons. This clone has just a few counts. J lost 4 bases, V lost 4 bases, and 4 bases had no gene match. CDR3 length: 14 residues. CDR1 and CDR2 (germline): MNHNY, SVGAGI (reference sequence). This chain connects TRBV6-6 to TRBJ2-1, with 7 positions matching TRBD2. The sequenced sample was peripheral blood. The receptor was derived from a human donor with active COVID-19. The donor label of this sample is uncertain. The CDR3 DNA sequence: TGTGCCAGCAGTTGGGGGGAGGGGTACAATGAGCAGTTCTTC. Its translation is CASSWGEGYNEQFF.